The source of this TCR beta chain is a study of PD-1 blockade in mismatch repair-deficient tumors. As for the study in general: Patients had approximately 12 mismatch repair-deficient cancer types, all previously treated and progressing. Study-wide findings and caveats: Tumor-resident clones, often absent from pretreatment blood, expanded after pembrolizumab and then contracted.

Germline CDR1 reads SGHRS; CDR2 reads YFSETQ. There are 13 residues in the CDR3. J lost 5 bases, V lost 7 bases, and 5 bases had no gene match. Data came from immunoSEQ multiplex PCR; TCRdb stores just in-frame clones and leaves some out. The sample comprises some 100,000 clones, 65% to 85% of which are singletons, and 6.3% rests with the top ten. Worth noting for this clone: Its antigen remains unknown.

The sequences come from peripheral blood, collected approximately 36 weeks after starting pembrolizumab. The chain employs TRBV5-1 and TRBJ2-7, with 11 bases lining up with TRBD1. The source is an adult with mismatch repair-deficient cancer. In nucleotides, the CDR3 is TGCGCCAGCCGGGACAGGGGGGACCACGAGCAGTACTTC. This codes for CASRDRGDHEQYF.